A single sample gave rise to the 6 T cell receptor beta chains below, sequenced in a study of cytomegalovirus exposure and HLA in healthy donors. 13 Jbeta primers and 60 Vbeta primers were used for the PCR. The repertoire was sequenced with immunoSEQ multiplex PCR; TCRdb's copy has only in-frame clones and lacks some. The sample carries roughly 160,000 clones, about four fifths recorded once. Sequencing input: PBMCs. The receptors were sampled from a boy between 2 and 10 years old in good health and CMV-seronegative.

This chain links TRBV29-1 with TRBJ1-4; D might be TRBD1 (5 bases). Germline V gene sequence: CDR1 SQVTM, CDR2 ANQGSEA. The V and J ends lost 1 base and 10 bases respectively, with 13 bases between them. The CDR3 is 13 residues long. The CDR3 DNA is TGCAGCGTTGAAGGGGGGGTTCAAGGAAAACTGTTTTTT. Its protein product is CSVEGGVQGKLFF.

The chain employs TRBV6-5 and TRBJ2-1; TRBD2 aligns across 10 bases. The V segment lost 2 bases and the J segment 6 bases; nucleotides outside the gene matches: 4. Per the germline V gene, CDR1 is MNHEY and CDR2 is SVGAGI. There are 15 residues in the CDR3. CDR3 loop: CASSYVPSGSNEQFF. The CDR3 region has the DNA TGTGCCAGCAGTTACGTCCCTAGCGGGAGCAATGAGCAGTTCTTC.

This CDR3 reads CSARARDTQYF. The DNA of the CDR3 is TGCAGTGCTAGAGCCAGAGATACGCAGTATTTT. The V call is TRBV20-1, the J call TRBJ2-3; D ambiguous. V lost 1 base and J lost 5, with 4 bases in between. Germline V gene lookup returns CDR1 DFQATT and CDR2 SNEGSKA (reference sequence). The length of the CDR3 is 11 residues.

The chain links TRBV29-1 to TRBJ1-1, with no clear D. This CDR3 is 14 amino acids long. Germline CDR1 is SQVTM and CDR2 is ANQGSEA. The V end was cut by 1 base, the J end by 4 bases, with 13 bases between. DNA of the CDR3: TGCAGCGTTGAAGGGTGGCAGGAAGGCACTGAAGCTTTCTTT. Translated, it gives CSVEGWQEGTEAFF. The variable domain in full, completed from reference TRBV29-1 and TRBJ1-1, reads SAVISQKPSRDICQRGTSLTIQCQVDSQVTMMFWYRQQPGQSLTLIATANQGSEATYESGFVIDKFPISRPNLTFSTLTVSNMSPEDSSIYLCSVEGWQEGTEAFFGQGTRLTVV.

This chain links TRBV4-1 with TRBJ1-2, with TRBD1 identical over 7 bases. The V and J ends lost 3 bases and 6 bases, in that order; junction bases with no gene match: 10. Looked up from germline, CDR1 is MGHRA and CDR2 is YSYEKL. The CDR3 has 15 amino acids. CDR3 residues: CASSHRGGWEDGYTF. DNA for the CDR3: TGCGCCAGCAGCCACCGAGGGGGCTGGGAGGATGGCTACACCTTC.

This chain joins TRBV6-1 and TRBJ2-6; D gene unclear. V was shortened by 5 bases and J by 3 bases, with 8 bases between the two germline ends. The CDR3 runs to 14 residues. Looked up from germline, CDR1 is MNHNS and CDR2 is SASEGT. The CDR3 nucleotides are TGTGCCAGCAGTTCTCCAGGTGGGGCCAACGTCCTGACTTTC. This encodes CASSSPGGANVLTF.